This TCR beta chain is drawn from a study of T cell responses to AZD1222 COVID-19 vaccine. Germline V CDR1 and CDR2: PRHDT, FYEKMQ (reference sequence). This CDR3 is 14 amino acids long. V lost 8 bases to trimming and J lost 2 bases; unmatched junction nucleotides: 5. Study results and limitations: In a largely white British group with more females than males, clonal diversity was possibly underestimated. The study found vaccine-associated CD4 TCRs spanning spike, dominant at 160-218 and 743-854.

Data came from immunoSEQ multiplex PCR; TCRdb stores just in-frame clones and leaves some out. The repertoire holds more than 150,000 clones, with around 90% as singletons. As concerns this clone: The antigen is undetermined.

The source of this sequence is an adult in good health. J is TRBJ2-2 and V is TRBV13; TRBD1 matches 7 bases. Sequences were derived from peripheral blood, sampled on day 0 of AZD1222 vaccination. CDR3 amino acids: CASDRVINTGELFF. Here the CDR3 DNA reads TGTGCCAGCGACAGGGTAATTAACACCGGGGAGCTGTTTTTT.